The entry that follows covers one TCR beta chain sequence. Its antigen is not identified. The sample holds other DNA sequences that translate to the same CDR3. After removal of 5 bases from V and 7 bases from J, the junction contained 6 bases not matched to a gene. This CDR3 comprises 16 residues. Germline V gene data show CDR1 as SGHTA and CDR2 as FQGNSA. These data belong to a study of monozygotic twins with cystic fibrosis. Study conclusions and caveats: In 13 of 16 pairs, V gene usage was closest to the co-twin's.

Sequencing was performed with immunoSEQ multiplex PCR; in TCRdb, only in-frame clones are kept and a portion is missing. This sample has about 21,000 clones, with 91% found just once. Sequencing input: blood. This clonotype originated in a girl aged 2-10 years with cystic fibrosis. The chain combines TRBV7-2 with TRBJ2-1, with TRBD2 matching over 15 bases. CDR3 in amino acids: CASSLGTSGRTNEQFF. Here the CDR3 DNA reads TGTGCCAGCAGCCTCGGGACTAGCGGGAGGACAAATGAGCAGTTCTTC.